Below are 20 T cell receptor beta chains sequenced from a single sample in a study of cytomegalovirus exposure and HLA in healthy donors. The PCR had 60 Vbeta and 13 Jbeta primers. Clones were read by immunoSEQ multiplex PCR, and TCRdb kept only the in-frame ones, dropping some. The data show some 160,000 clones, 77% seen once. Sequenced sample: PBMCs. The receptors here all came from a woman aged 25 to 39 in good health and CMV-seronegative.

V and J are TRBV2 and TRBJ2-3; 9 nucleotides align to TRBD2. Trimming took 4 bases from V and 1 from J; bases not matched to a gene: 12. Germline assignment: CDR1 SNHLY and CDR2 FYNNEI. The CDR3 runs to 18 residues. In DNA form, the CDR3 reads TGTGCCAGCAGTGCGACCTACGGGCTAGCGGGGCGCACAGATACGCAGTATTTT. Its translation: CASSATYGLAGRTDTQYF.

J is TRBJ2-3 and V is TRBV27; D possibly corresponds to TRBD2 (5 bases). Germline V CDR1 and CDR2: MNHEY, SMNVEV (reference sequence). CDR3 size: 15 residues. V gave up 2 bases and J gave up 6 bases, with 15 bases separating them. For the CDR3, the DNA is TGTGCCAGCAGTTTAGACGGTGCCTCGGGGGATACGCAGTATTTT. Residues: CASSLDGASGDTQYF.

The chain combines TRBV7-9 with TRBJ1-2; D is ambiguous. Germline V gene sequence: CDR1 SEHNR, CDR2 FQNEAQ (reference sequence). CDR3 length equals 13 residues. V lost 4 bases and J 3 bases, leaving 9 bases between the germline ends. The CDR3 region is CASSYQEDYGYTF. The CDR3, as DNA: TGTGCCAGCAGCTACCAGGAGGACTATGGCTACACCTTC.

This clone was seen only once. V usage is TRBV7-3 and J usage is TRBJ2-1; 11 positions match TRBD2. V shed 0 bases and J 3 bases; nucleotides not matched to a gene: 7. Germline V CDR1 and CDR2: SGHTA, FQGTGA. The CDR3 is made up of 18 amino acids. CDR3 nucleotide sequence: TGTGCCAGCAGCTTAACGCGTAGCGGGGGGGCGCGCTACAATGAGCAGTTCTTC. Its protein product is CASSLTRSGGARYNEQFF.

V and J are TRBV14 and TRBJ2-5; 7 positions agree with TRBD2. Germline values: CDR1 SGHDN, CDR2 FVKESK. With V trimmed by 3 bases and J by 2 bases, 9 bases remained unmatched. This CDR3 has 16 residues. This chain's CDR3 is CASSQGLGLLQETQYF. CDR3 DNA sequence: TGTGCCAGCAGCCAGGGCTTGGGACTACTACAAGAGACCCAGTACTTC.

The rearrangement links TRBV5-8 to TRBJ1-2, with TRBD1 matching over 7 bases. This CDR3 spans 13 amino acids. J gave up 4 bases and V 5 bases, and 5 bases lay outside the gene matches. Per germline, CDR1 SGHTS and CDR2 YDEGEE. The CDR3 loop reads CASRSTGTYGYTF. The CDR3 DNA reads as TGTGCCAGCAGATCGACAGGGACCTATGGCTACACCTTC.

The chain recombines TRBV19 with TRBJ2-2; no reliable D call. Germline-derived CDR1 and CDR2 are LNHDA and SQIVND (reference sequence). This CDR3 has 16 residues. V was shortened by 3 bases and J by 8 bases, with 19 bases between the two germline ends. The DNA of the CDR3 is TGTGCCAGTAGTATCCCCCCTGGCGCGGCCGGTGGGGAGCTGTTTTTT. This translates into CASSIPPGAAGGELFF.

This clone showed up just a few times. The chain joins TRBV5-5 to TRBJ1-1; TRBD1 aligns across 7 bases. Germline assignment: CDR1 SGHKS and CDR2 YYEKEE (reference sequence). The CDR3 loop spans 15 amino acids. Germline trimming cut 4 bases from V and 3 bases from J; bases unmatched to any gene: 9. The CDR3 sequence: CASSPLGQSDTEAFF. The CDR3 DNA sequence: TGTGCCAGCAGCCCCTTGGGACAGTCGGACACTGAAGCTTTCTTT.

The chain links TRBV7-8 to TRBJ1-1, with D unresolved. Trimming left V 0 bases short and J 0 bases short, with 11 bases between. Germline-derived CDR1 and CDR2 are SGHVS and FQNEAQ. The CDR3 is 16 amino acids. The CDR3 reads CASSLAIPGLNTEAFF. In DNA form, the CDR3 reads TGTGCCAGCAGCTTAGCGATTCCGGGGTTGAACACTGAAGCTTTCTTT. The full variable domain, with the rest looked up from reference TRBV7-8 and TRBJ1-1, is GAGVSQSPRYKVAKRGQDVALRCDPISGHVSLFWYQQALGQGPEFLTYFQNEAQLDKSGLPSDRFFAERPEGSVSTLKIQRTQQEDSAVYLCASSLAIPGLNTEAFFGQGTRLTVV.

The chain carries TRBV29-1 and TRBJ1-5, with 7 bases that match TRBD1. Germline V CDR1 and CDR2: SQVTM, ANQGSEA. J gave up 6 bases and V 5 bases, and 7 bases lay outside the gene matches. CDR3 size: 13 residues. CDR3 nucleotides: TGCAGCGTTTCCGGGACAGATGGTCAGCCCCAGCATTTT. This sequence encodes CSVSGTDGQPQHF.

DNA of the CDR3: TGTGCCAGCAGCTTAGGTCAGGGGGTCGCTTTCTTT. Protein: CASSLGQGVAFF. The V and J genes are TRBV7-2 and TRBJ1-1; 7 bases match TRBD1. J lost 11 bases, V lost 1 base, and 4 bases had no gene match. Per germline, CDR1 SGHTA and CDR2 FQGNSA. There are 12 residues in the CDR3.

CDR3 sequence: CASSPGTSLADTQYF. In DNA, the CDR3 is TGTGCCAGCAGCCCGGGGACTAGTCTGGCAGATACGCAGTATTTT. The gene calls are TRBV9 and TRBJ2-3; 8 positions match TRBD2. The germline gives CDR1 SGDLS, CDR2 YYNGEE. Germline trimming cut 4 bases from V and 4 bases from J; bases unmatched to any gene: 8. The CDR3 is made up of 15 amino acids.

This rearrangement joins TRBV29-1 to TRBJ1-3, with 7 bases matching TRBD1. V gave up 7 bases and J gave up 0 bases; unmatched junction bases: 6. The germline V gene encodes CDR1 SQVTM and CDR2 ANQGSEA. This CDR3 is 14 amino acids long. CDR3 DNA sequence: TGCAGCGCCAGGGGACAGTACTCTGGAAACACCATATATTTT. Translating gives CSARGQYSGNTIYF.

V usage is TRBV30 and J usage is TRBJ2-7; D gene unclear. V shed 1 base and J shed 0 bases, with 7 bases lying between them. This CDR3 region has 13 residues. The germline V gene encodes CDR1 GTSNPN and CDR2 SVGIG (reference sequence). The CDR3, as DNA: TGTGCCTGGAGTGAAACCTACTCCTACGAGCAGTACTTC. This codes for CAWSETYSYEQYF. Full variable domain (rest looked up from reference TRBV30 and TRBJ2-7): SQTIHQWPATLVQPVGSPLSLECTVEGTSNPNLYWYRQAAGRGLQLLFYSVGIGQISSEVPQNLSASRPQDRQFILSSKKLLLSDSGFYLCAWSETYSYEQYFGPGTRLTVT.

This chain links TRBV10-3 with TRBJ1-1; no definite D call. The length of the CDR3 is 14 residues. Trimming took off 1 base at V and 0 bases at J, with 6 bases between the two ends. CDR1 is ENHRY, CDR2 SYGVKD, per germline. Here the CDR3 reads CAISELEMNTEAFF. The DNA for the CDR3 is TGTGCCATCAGTGAGTTGGAGATGAACACTGAAGCTTTCTTT.

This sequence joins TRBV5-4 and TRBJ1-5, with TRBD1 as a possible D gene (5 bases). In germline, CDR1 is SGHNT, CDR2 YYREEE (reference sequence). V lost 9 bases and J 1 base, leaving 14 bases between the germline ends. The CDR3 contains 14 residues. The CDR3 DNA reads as TGTGCCACTTCGGACATCTTGAGCAATCAGCCCCAGCATTTT. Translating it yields CATSDILSNQPQHF.

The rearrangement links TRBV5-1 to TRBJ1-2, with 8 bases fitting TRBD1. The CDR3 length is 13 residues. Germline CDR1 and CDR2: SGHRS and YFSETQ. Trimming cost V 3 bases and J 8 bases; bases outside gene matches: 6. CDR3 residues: CASSSGQGGGYTF. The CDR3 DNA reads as TGCGCCAGCAGCTCCGGACAGGGCGGAGGCTACACCTTC.

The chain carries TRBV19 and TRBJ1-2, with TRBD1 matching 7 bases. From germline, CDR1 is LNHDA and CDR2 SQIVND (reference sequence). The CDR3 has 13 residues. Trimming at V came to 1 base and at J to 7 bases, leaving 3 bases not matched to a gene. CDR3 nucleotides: TGTGCCAGTAGTATAGGAGGGGGCCTTGGCTACACCTTC. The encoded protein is CASSIGGGLGYTF. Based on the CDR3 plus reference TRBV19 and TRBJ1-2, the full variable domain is DGGITQSPKYLFRKEGQNVTLSCEQNLNHDAMYWYRQDPGQGLRLIYYSQIVNDFQKGDIAEGYSVSREKKESFPLTVTSAQKNPTAFYLCASSIGGGLGYTFGSGTRLTVV.

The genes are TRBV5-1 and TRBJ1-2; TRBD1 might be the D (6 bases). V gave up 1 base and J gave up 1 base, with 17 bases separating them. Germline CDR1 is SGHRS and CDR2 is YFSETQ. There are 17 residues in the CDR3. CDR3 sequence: CASSLISGQRINYGYTF. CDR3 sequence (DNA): TGCGCCAGCAGCTTGATTTCCGGACAGAGGATTAACTATGGCTACACCTTC.

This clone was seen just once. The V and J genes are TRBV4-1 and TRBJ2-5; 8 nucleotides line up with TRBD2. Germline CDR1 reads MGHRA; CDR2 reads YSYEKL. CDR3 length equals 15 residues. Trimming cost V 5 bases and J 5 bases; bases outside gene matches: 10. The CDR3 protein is CASSDSGTRGETQYF. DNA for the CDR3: TGCGCCAGCAGCGATAGCGGGACCCGCGGGGAGACCCAGTACTTC.